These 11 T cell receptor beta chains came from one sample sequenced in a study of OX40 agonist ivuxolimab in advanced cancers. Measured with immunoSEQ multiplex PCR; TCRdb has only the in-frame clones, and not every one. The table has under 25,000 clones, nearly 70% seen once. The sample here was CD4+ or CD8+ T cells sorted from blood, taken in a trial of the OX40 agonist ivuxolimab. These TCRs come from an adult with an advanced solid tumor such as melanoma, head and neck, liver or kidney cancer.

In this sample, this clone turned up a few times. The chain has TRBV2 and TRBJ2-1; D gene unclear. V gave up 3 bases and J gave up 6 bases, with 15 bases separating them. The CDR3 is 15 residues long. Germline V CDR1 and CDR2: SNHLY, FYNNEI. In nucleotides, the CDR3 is TGTGCCAGCAGTGAGGTAGGCTCCCTGCTCAATGAGCAGTTCTTC. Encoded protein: CASSEVGSLLNEQFF.

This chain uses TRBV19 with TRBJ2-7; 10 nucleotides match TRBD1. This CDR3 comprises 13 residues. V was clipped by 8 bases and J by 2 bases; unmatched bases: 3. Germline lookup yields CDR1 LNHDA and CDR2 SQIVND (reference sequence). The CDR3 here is CASSGTGAYEQYF. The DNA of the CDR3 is TGTGCCAGTTCGGGGACAGGGGCCTACGAGCAGTACTTC.

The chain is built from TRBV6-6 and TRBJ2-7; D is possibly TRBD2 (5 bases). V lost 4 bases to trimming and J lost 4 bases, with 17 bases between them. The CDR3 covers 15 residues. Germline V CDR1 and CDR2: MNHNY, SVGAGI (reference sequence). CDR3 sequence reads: CASSSPRVGGYEQYF. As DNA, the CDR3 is TGTGCCAGCAGTTCCCCTCGGGTAGGAGGTTACGAGCAGTACTTC.

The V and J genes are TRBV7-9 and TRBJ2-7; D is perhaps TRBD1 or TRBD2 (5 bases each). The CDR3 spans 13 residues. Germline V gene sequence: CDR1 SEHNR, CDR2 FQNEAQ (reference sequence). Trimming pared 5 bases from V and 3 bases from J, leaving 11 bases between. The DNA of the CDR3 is TGTGCCAGCAGCCACCGGGACGGCTACGAGCAGTACTTC. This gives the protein CASSHRDGYEQYF.

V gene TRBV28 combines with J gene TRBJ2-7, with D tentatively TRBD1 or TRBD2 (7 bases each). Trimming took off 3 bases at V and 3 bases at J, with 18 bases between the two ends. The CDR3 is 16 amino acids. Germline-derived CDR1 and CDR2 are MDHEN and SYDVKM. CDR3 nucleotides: TGTGCCAGCAGTTTCCCCCAGGGGGGGGGAGGCTACGAGCAGTACTTC. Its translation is CASSFPQGGGGYEQYF.

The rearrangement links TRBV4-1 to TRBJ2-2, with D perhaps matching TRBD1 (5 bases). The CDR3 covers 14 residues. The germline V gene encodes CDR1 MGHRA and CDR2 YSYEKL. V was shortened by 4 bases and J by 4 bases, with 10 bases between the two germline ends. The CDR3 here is CASSLNRGTGELFF. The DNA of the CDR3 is TGCGCCAGCAGCCTCAATAGGGGCACCGGGGAGCTGTTTTTT.

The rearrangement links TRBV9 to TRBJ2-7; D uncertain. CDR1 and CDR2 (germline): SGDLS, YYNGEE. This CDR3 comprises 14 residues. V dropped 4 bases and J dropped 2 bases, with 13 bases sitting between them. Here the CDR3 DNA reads TGTGCCAGCAGCCCCACTGGTTTTCCCTACGAGCAGTACTTC. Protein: CASSPTGFPYEQYF.

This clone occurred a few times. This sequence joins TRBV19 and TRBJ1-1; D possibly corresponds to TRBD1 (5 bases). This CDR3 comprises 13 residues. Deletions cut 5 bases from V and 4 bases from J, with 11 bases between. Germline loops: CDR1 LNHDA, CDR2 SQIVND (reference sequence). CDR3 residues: CASSSGYGTEAFF. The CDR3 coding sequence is TGTGCCAGTAGTTCAGGGTATGGCACTGAAGCTTTCTTT.

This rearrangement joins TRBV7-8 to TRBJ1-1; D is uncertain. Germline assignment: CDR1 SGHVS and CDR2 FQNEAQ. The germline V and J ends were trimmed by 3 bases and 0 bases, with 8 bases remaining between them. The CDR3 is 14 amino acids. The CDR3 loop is CASSFGQMNTEAFF. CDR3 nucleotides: TGTGCCAGCAGCTTTGGCCAGATGAACACTGAAGCTTTCTTT.

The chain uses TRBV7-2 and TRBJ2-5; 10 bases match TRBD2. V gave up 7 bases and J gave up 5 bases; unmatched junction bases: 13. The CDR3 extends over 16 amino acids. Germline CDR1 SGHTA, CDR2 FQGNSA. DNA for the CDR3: TGTGCCAGCACCATCGTGCTAGCGGGAGAGTCGGAGACCCAGTACTTC. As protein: CASTIVLAGESETQYF.

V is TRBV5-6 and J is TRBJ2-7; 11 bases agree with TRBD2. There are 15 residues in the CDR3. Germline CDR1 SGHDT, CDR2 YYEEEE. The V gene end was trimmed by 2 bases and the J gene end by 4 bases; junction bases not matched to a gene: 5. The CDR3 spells CASSLGLAGFYEQYF. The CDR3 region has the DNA TGTGCCAGCAGCTTAGGACTAGCGGGTTTTTACGAGCAGTACTTC.